This T cell receptor (beta chain) appears in the sequencing data of a study of regulatory T cells in long-lasting Graves disease (dated by TCRdb to about 2021). About the study as a whole: Patients with newly diagnosed Graves' disease had been on antithyroid drugs for under 3 months. The study was conducted in China and was registered as a clinical trial. A total of roughly 35 samples underwent TCR sequencing: around 13 from persistent and roughly 20 from newly diagnosed Graves' disease patients. Peripheral blood TCR sequencing and RNA sequencing compared persistent Graves' disease patients with newly diagnosed Graves' disease patients.

Interpreted using the paper, the time point label stands for: newly diagnosed GD, antithyroid drugs for less than 3 months. For both TCR sequencing and RNA sequencing, RNA was extracted from PBMCs using TRIzol. The diagnosis of Graves' disease was made according to American Thyroid Association guidelines. Recruitment of patients was carried out at an endocrinology department in Xi'an, China. Each patient gave 8.5 to 9.5 milliliters of peripheral blood, collected in an EDTA anticoagulant tube. Ficoll Paque Plus density gradient separation was used to isolate PBMCs, and no additional T cell sorting was done. An Agilent 2100 Bioanalyzer and agarose gel were used to check RNA quality, and a NanoDrop 2000 was used to measure RNA concentration. With respect to this clonotype: Its antigen target is currently unknown. No qualities accompany the bases; no much larger clone lies one base away.

Beyond this particular receptor, the publication reports: Only peripheral blood was studied, because thyroid tissue, the primary lesion, was inaccessible. Sequencing and analysis were limited to the TCR beta chain. Lower TCR Shannon entropy and fewer highly expanded clones were observed in persistent Graves' disease patients than in newly diagnosed patients, which suggested clonal expansion. More public clonotypes were shared among persistent patients (roughly 2,900) than among newly diagnosed patients (roughly 960). As a limitation, the authors acknowledged that the small sample size may reduce accuracy. Preferential use of TRBV28, TRBJ1-2 and TRBJ2-5 was observed in persistent disease, whereas TRBV20-1 and TRBJ2-1 were favored in newly diagnosed disease.

The library was built by means of multiplex PCR. Sequencing relied on an Illumina HiSeq 4000. To build TCR beta libraries, CDR3 regions were amplified by Arm-PCR using iRepertoire HTBI primers. Gel purification was performed on PCR products prior to sequencing. From the authors' description of their analysis: Across samples, roughly 60 TRBV and around 15 TRBJ segments were identified and used for gene usage analysis of CDR3 amino acid clonotypes. COPE and FqMerger were used to merge the filtered high-quality paired reads into contigs. BLAST was used to align contigs to the IMGT TRBV, TRBD and TRBJ reference genes, and CDR3 was defined following IMGT. Clonotypes above 0.1% frequency were classified as highly expanded clones. Shannon entropy was used to measure repertoire diversity, and the Gini coefficient was used to measure V-J evenness. A clonotype was considered public if more than one individual shared it. TCRdb reanalyzed the raw reads on its own, using fastp at Q25 for trimming and MiXCR for clone calling, and kept in-frame beta chains. Here each entry gathers all rows of one CDR3 protein and keeps the most common genes and DNA. The V and J calls were determined by TCRdb, not by the authors. This sample has about 450,000 distinct CDR3 sequences in its table, and around 17% of those were observed once. The ten biggest clones cover over 8.5% of the sample.

The CDR3 goes from the cysteine to the phenylalanine over 13 residues. The sequence is cut down to CDR3 DNA, 39 bases in frame from base 1. V gives up 6 bases and J gives up 7 bases, and the segment between their germline ends measures 17 bases. CDR1 and CDR2, looked up from the germline V gene (reference sequence), are DFQATT and SNEGSKA. The data also belong to a second study, concerning T cells in Graves' hyperthyroidism and ophthalmopathy. Looking at the second paper: Graves' hyperthyroidism was defined as stable when no progression to ophthalmopathy occurred over 18 months of follow-up. Hyperthyroidism patients were newly diagnosed, with disease duration under 2 months, and aged 18 to 65 years. Patients with uncontrolled infections, other autoimmune diseases, pregnancy or lactation were excluded. Diagnoses were established on the basis of clinical symptoms, serum thyroxine and TRAb, thyroid ultrasound, and orbital computed tomography. The first round of RT-PCR for the TCR CDR3 was performed with the HTBI primer set and the Qiagen OneStep RT-PCR kit. Most expanded thyroid clonotypes (frequency above 0.001) were also detected in blood, a finding suggesting that blood repertoires may reflect thyroid immune responses. Ophthalmopathy was separated from stable hyperthyroidism by a 13 V-J signature model, with over 85% sensitivity and approximately 84% specificity obtained in cross-validation and 80%/75% obtained in testing. In validation, progression to ophthalmopathy was predicted by the model with almost 71% sensitivity and 72.22% specificity, a median of approximately 6.5 months before onset. A discovery cohort of about 100 patients, roughly 45 with Graves' ophthalmopathy and 57 with stable Graves' hyperthyroidism, was used to find distinguishing TCR V-J signatures. Whether ophthalmopathy could be predicted prospectively was tested in an independent validation cohort made up of some 20 hyperthyroidism patients plus 17 patients who later progressed to ophthalmopathy. For training and testing, the 100 or so patients in the discovery cohort were randomly divided in a 7:3 ratio. In about 6 Graves' hyperthyroidism patients, the study also compared T-cell repertoires from thyroid tissue with T-cell repertoires from blood. After sampling, hyperthyroidism patients received methimazole starting at 30 mg daily, and ophthalmopathy patients received high-dose intravenous methylprednisolone. Libraries were constructed in a second round of multiplex PCR, after which size selection and purification were performed. Libraries were sequenced paired-end with 100 bp reads on an Illumina HiSeq2000. SOAPnuke was used to process the raw data, removing reads that contained adapters or uncalled bases, had a mean Phred below 15, or lacked an exact match to the constant primer or identifier. High-quality paired reads were merged with COPE v1.2.5, and unique nucleotide sequences were defined as clonotypes. Clonotypes were aligned to IMGT TRBV, TRBD and TRBJ reference segments using MiTCR v1.1. The analysis included only V-J combinations with a frequency above 0.0001, which together covered over 98% of the repertoires. The TCS score was defined as F50 (clonal expansion) divided by E x V (chaos), with BLOSUM62-based TCRdist calculated between CDR3 peptides within each V-J. Welch's t-statistics and random forest reduced around 520 V-J features to 13, which were used in a naive Bayes classifier (R e1071). No statistical method was used to set the sample size in advance, and investigators knew the group allocation. TCR Vbeta CDR3 sequencing of 130 to 150 peripheral blood samples (more than 40 ophthalmopathy, over 70 hyperthyroidism and 17 progressor patients) is reported in the paper.

The sample consisted of peripheral blood mononuclear cells (PBMCs), taken at new diagnosis, from a patient treated with antithyroid drugs. The chain employs TRBV20-1 and TRBJ2-3; the D gene is perhaps TRBD2, on 6 matching bases. This TCR was recovered from a woman aged 25 to 45 with Graves disease. Donor details come from another sample of the same person, matched by shared clones. The nucleotide sequence is given as TGCAGTGCCACTAGCCCCCAGGGCAATACGCAGTATTTT. It encodes CSATSPQGNTQYF.